The entry below gives a single T cell receptor (beta chain) sequence along with its context. What it binds is unknown. Produced via immunoSEQ multiplex PCR; TCRdb's table is partial and in-frame only. The profile covers some 110,000 clones, with roughly nine tenths appearing a single time and approximately 3.1% taken by the ten largest. The sample is drawn from a study of T cell responses to AZD1222 COVID-19 vaccine. The CDR3 spans 15 residues. The germline V gene has CDR1 SGDLS and CDR2 YYNGEE. Trimming took off 0 bases at V and 5 bases at J, with 13 bases between the two ends. Overall study findings and caveats: The donors showed a predominance of white British ancestry and of females, with possible underestimation of clonal diversity. Vaccination with two AZD1222 doses was followed by a rise in Spike-specific TCR breadth and depth. Only five or six AZD1222 recipients were seropositive at baseline. Spike-spanning, vaccine-associated CD4 TCRs were dominant at 160-218 and 743-854.

This chain joins TRBV9 and TRBJ2-3, with D perhaps TRBD2 (7 bases). This TCR was recovered from an adult in good health. The sample in question was peripheral blood, obtained on day 0 of AZD1222 vaccination. This CDR3 is CASSVAGGAGDTQYF. For the CDR3, the DNA is TGTGCCAGCAGCGTAGCGGGGGGCGCAGGAGATACGCAGTATTTT.